The clone carrying this T cell receptor (beta chain) has a handful of counts. The antigen is undetermined. The data were taken from a study of CD8 T cells in ankylosing spondylitis. Via MiXCR, TCRdb re-called the 5' RACE reads, giving one row per CDR3 protein. The profile shows around 770,000 distinct CDR3 sequences, over 15% of them singletons. Points from the study as a whole: For ankylosing spondylitis blood, a TCR beta motif of roughly 8 highly homologous variants appeared characteristic. In reactive arthritis synovial fluid and blood, some motif variants had been reported before.

The sequence was obtained from a male donor with ankylosing spondylitis. Sequencing input: blood, either unsorted or a sorted T cell fraction (not recorded which).

CDR3 sequence reads: CASSHSVEQFF. For the CDR3, the DNA is TGTGCCAGCAGTCATAGCGTTGAGCAGTTCTTC. This chain uses TRBV12-3 or TRBV12-4 with TRBJ2-1, with TRBD2 as a possible D gene (5 bases). CDR3 length equals 11 residues. V was trimmed by 5 bases and J by 9 bases, leaving 8 bases between them.